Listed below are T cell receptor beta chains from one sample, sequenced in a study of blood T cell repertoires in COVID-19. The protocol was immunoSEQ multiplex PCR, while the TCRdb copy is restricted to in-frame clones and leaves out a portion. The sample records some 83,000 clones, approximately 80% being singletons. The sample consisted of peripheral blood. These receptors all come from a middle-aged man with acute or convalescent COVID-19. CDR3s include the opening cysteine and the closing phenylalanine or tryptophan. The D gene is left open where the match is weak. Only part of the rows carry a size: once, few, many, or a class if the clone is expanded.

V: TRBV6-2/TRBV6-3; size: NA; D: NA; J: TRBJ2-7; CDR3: CASSSTGGDEWGKAVNEQYF; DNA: TGTGCCAGCAGTTCGACAGGTGGCGACGAGTGGGGGAAGGCGGTCAACGAGCAGTACTTC
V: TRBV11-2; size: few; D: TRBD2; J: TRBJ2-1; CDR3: CASSLEPGGPNEQFF; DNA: TGTGCCAGCAGCTTAGAGCCGGGAGGTCCAAATGAGCAGTTCTTC
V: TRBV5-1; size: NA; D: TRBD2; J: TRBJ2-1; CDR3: CASSLMLADNEQFF; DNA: TGCGCCAGCAGCTTGATGCTAGCGGACAATGAGCAGTTCTTC
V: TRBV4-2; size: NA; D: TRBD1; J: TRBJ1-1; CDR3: CASSQTGTGNTEAFF; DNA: TGTGCCAGCAGCCAAACCGGGACAGGGAACACTGAAGCTTTCTTT
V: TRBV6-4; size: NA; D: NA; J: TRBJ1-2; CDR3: CASSDQGTGGYTF; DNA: TGTGCCAGCAGTGACCAGGGGACGGGTGGCTACACCTTC
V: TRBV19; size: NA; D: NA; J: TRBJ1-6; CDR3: CATKDGSGNSPLHF; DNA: TGTGCGACGAAGGACGGGTCGGGGAATTCACCCCTCCACTTT
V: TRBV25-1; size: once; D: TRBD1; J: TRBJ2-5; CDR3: CASSEWAGGLETQYF; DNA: TGTGCCAGCAGTGAATGGGCAGGGGGCTTGGAGACCCAGTACTTC
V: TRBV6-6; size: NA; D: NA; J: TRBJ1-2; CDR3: CASSYSGHTNYGYTF; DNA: TGTGCCAGCAGTTACTCGGGACACACTAACTATGGCTACACCTTC
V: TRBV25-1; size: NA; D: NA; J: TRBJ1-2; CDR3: CASSEYVGRNGYTF; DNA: TGTGCCAGCAGTGAATACGTTGGCAGAAATGGCTACACCTTC
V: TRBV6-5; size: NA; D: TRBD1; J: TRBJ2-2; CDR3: CASSRRQGASGELFF; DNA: TGTGCCAGCAGTCGACGCCAGGGGGCATCCGGGGAGCTGTTTTTT
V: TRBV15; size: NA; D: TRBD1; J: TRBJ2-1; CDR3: CATSLDRGTYNEQFF; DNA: TGTGCCACCAGCTTGGACAGGGGCACCTACAATGAGCAGTTCTTC
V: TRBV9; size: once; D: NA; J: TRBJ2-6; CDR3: CASSGQSSGANVLTF; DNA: TGTGCCAGCAGCGGGCAAAGCTCTGGGGCCAACGTCCTGACTTTC
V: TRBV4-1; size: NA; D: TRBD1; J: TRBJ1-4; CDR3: CASSLSGQGAFEKLFF; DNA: TGCGCCAGCAGCCTCTCAGGACAGGGGGCGTTTGAAAAACTGTTTTTT
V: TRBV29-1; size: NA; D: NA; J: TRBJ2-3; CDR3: CSVGLLSTDTQYF; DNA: TGCAGCGTGGGACTCCTCAGCACAGATACGCAGTATTTT
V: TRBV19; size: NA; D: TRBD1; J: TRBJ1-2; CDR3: CASSAGQGSRGYTF; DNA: TGTGCCAGTAGTGCGGGACAGGGTTCGCGCGGCTACACCTTC
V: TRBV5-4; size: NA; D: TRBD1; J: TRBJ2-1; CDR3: CASSPGTGAYNEQFF; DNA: TGTGCCAGCAGTCCCGGGACAGGGGCCTACAATGAGCAGTTCTTC
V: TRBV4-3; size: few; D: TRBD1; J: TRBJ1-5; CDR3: CASSPRFDRGLNQPQHF; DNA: TGCGCCAGCAGCCCCCGGTTTGACAGGGGGCTGAACCAGCCCCAGCATTTT
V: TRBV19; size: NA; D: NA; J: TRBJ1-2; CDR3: CASMGTRTTNYGYTF; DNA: TGTGCCAGTATGGGGACACGTACTACTAACTATGGCTACACCTTC
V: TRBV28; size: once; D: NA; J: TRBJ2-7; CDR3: CASIDLVSSEQYF; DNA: TGTGCCAGCATCGACTTAGTATCCTCCGAGCAGTACTTC
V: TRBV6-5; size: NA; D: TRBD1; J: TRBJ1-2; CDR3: CASSSPAGQGAYGYTF; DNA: TGTGCCAGCAGTTCCCCCGCGGGACAGGGGGCCTATGGCTACACCTTC
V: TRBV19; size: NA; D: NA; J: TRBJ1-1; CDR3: CASSLSQLNTEAFF; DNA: TGTGCCAGTAGTCTCTCACAGCTGAACACTGAAGCTTTCTTT
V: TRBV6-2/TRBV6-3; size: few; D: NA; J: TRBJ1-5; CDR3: CASSPHMNMNQPQHF; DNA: TGTGCCAGCAGTCCCCACATGAATATGAATCAGCCCCAGCATTTT
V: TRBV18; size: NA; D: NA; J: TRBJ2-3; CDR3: CASSPSFGRDDTQYF; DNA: TGTGCCAGCTCCCCTTCTTTTGGGCGGGACGATACGCAGTATTTT
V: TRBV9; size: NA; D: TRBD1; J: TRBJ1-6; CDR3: CASGDRGLENSPLHF; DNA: TGTGCCAGCGGGGACAGGGGGCTTGAGAATTCACCCCTCCACTTT